This is a list of T cell receptor beta chains from one sample in a study of patients and donors after allogeneic stem cell transplantation. TCRdb re-analysed the RT-PCR reads in MiXCR, keeping a single row per CDR3 protein. The repertoire has roughly 200,000 distinct CDR3 sequences, approximately 41% of them found once; the top ten carry about 33%. Sequencing input: blood, either unsorted or a sorted T cell fraction (not recorded which). The source of these receptors is a human donor who was either an allogeneic HSCT recipient or a stem cell or donor lymphocyte infusion donor (not recorded which). It is not recorded whose cells these are; they may come from a transplant donor. The CDR3 runs from the conserved cysteine through the conserved F or W. The order of the fields is D gene, V gene, J gene, clone size, CDR3 DNA, CDR3 protein. The D gene is left open where the match is weak. A clone size is listed for some rows: how often the clone was seen (once, few, many), or a class if it is expanded.

TRBD1	TRBV2	TRBJ1-5	few	TGTGCCAGCAGTGAAGTACAGGGGAGCAATCAGCCCCAGCATTTT	CASSEVQGSNQPQHF
TRBD2	TRBV4-2	TRBJ2-5	few	TGTGCCAGCAGCCAAGAAGGGACTAGCAGCCAAGAGACCCAGTACTTC	CASSQEGTSSQETQYF
-	TRBV3-1	TRBJ1-5	few	TGTGCCAGCAGCCAAGACCTGGGACAGCCCCAGCATTTT	CASSQDLGQPQHF
TRBD1	TRBV9	TRBJ2-5	-	TGTGCCAGCAGCCTGGGACAGGCTCAAGAGACCCAGTACTTC	CASSLGQAQETQYF
-	TRBV6-2/TRBV6-3	TRBJ1-2	-	TGTGCCAGCAGTTACTCGACGGCGGGAGGCTACACCTTC	CASSYSTAGGYTF
-	TRBV10-3	TRBJ1-5	-	TGTGCCATCACCAGGGGAATGGCTCAGCCCCAGCATTTT	CAITRGMAQPQHF
-	TRBV5-1	TRBJ2-1	-	TGCGCCAGCAGCTTGGAGGCTAGCTCCTACAATGAGCAGTTCTTC	CASSLEASSYNEQFF
-	TRBV6-2/TRBV6-3	TRBJ2-3	few	TGTGCCAGCAGGATCCGTGGAAGCACAGATACGCAGTATTTT	CASRIRGSTDTQYF
-	TRBV12-3/TRBV12-4	TRBJ2-1	many	TGTGCCAGCAGTTTAGGCTATGAGCAGTTCTTC	CASSLGYEQFF
TRBD2	TRBV9	TRBJ2-3	few	TGTGCCAGCAGCCAAACAGGAGCGGGAGGGGCGAAAACAGATACGCAGTATTTT	CASSQTGAGGAKTDTQYF
TRBD1	TRBV18	TRBJ1-2	-	TGTGCCAGCTCGTCCGGGACAGGGTCCTATGGCTACACCTTC	CASSSGTGSYGYTF
-	TRBV4-3	TRBJ1-1	few	TGCGCCAGCAGCCAAGGGTGGGAAACTGAAGCTTTCTTT	CASSQGWETEAFF
-	TRBV5-1	TRBJ1-2	-	TGCGCCAGCAGCTGGCACCAAATTATTCGCTATGGCTACACCTTC	CASSWHQIIRYGYTF
TRBD1	TRBV15	TRBJ2-7	-	TGTGCCACCAGCAGAGATGAGGGACAGAGCTACGAGCAGTACTTC	CATSRDEGQSYEQYF
-	TRBV28	TRBJ1-2	few	TGTGCCAGCAGTGCCCCGGACACCTACTATGGCTACACCTTC	CASSAPDTYYGYTF
-	TRBV12-3/TRBV12-4	TRBJ2-1	-	TGTGCCAGCGCGGACAATGAGCAGTTCTTC	CASADNEQFF
TRBD1	TRBV3-1	TRBJ1-6	-	TGTGCCAGCAGCCCCAACGGGCAGGGGGGCTCACCCCTCCACTTT	CASSPNGQGGSPLHF
TRBD1	TRBV11-2	TRBJ1-1	-	TGTGCCAGCAGCTTGAATCTCCAGGGGGTTCAGGCTGAAGCTTTCTTT	CASSLNLQGVQAEAFF
-	TRBV4-3	TRBJ2-7	-	TGCGCCAGCAGCCAAACGGTCGGGAGCTACGAGCAGTACTTC	CASSQTVGSYEQYF
TRBD1	TRBV27	TRBJ1-4	-	TGTGCCAGCTCGAGCCGACAGGGGAGGAGTGAAAAACTGTTTTTT	CASSSRQGRSEKLFF
-	TRBV7-2	TRBJ2-3	-	TGTGCCAGCATCTCCCTACCGGGAGCAGATACGCAGTATTTT	CASISLPGADTQYF
-	TRBV6-5	TRBJ2-3	-	TGTGCCAGCAGTTACTCGGGGGATACGCAGTATTTT	CASSYSGDTQYF
-	TRBV7-9	TRBJ1-1	-	TGTGCCAGCAGCTTAGCTTGGGGTATGGGCGAAGCTTTCTTT	CASSLAWGMGEAFF
TRBD1	TRBV7-2	TRBJ1-6	-	TGTGCCGGCGAGCCGGGACAGGGTAATTCACCCCTCCACTTT	CAGEPGQGNSPLHF
-	TRBV12-3/TRBV12-4	TRBJ1-6	-	TGTGCCAGCAGTTTGGGGATCCATAATTCACCCCTCCACTTT	CASSLGIHNSPLHF
-	TRBV25-1	TRBJ2-1	-	TGTGCCAGCAGTGAACATCTTATAGGGTACAATGAGCAGTTCTTC	CASSEHLIGYNEQFF
TRBD1	TRBV6-5	TRBJ1-3	few	TGTGCCAGCAGTTACTCTCTAGGACAGGGCTCTGGAAACACCATATATTTT	CASSYSLGQGSGNTIYF
-	TRBV5-1	TRBJ1-4	-	TGCGCCAGCAGCTTGAACGGCGGAGATTATGAAAAACTGTTTTTT	CASSLNGGDYEKLFF
TRBD2	TRBV6-6	TRBJ2-2	-	TGTGCCAGCAGGATTCTAGCGGGAGGGTCCTACGGGGCCGGGGAGCTGTTTTTT	CASRILAGGSYGAGELFF
-	TRBV4-3	TRBJ2-3	few	TGCGCCAGCAGCCCATCGGGGTCAACAGATACGCAGTATTTT	CASSPSGSTDTQYF
-	TRBV5-5	TRBJ2-6	-	TGTGCCAGCAGTTACTTTCAGGGGATTTCTGGGGCCAACGTCCTGACTTTC	CASSYFQGISGANVLTF
-	TRBV5-6	TRBJ1-6	-	TGTGCCAGCAGCTTGTCTGGGACTCCTAATTCACCCCTCCACTTT	CASSLSGTPNSPLHF
-	TRBV12-3/TRBV12-4	TRBJ2-5	-	TGTGCCAGCAGTTTACGACAGGGCGGGGGAGAGACCCAGTACTTC	CASSLRQGGGETQYF
-	TRBV20-1	TRBJ1-4	-	TGCAGTGCTAGAGAGACAGCCCAGGCAACTAATGAAAAACTGTTTTTT	CSARETAQATNEKLFF
TRBD1	TRBV9	TRBJ1-1	-	TGTGCCAGCAGCGTAGGGACAGGCATGAACATTGAAGCTTTCTTT	CASSVGTGMNIEAFF
TRBD2	TRBV6-2/TRBV6-3	TRBJ2-5	-	TGTGCCAGCAGGCGGGAGAGCGAAGAGACCCAGTACTTC	CASRRESEETQYF
-	TRBV30	TRBJ1-1	-	TGTGCCTGGAGGGCAATCAACACTGAAGCTTTCTTT	CAWRAINTEAFF
TRBD1	TRBV27	TRBJ1-6	-	TGTGCCAGCAGCGAGACAGGGGCAAATTCACCCCTCCACTTT	CASSETGANSPLHF
-	TRBV11-2	TRBJ2-5	few	TGTGCCAGCCGGGGCTACCAAGAGACCCAGTACTTC	CASRGYQETQYF
TRBD1	TRBV5-6	TRBJ1-2	-	TGTGCCAGCACCACAGGGGGTTACGGCTACACCTTC	CASTTGGYGYTF
-	TRBV7-2	TRBJ1-3	few	TGTGCCAGCAGCCCAAACGGAAACACCATATATTTT	CASSPNGNTIYF